Listed here is a single TCR beta chain. This entry comes from a study of blood T cell repertoires in COVID-19. Original analysis: The authors estimated nucleated cell counts from reference gene primer amplification. This table comes from immunoSEQ multiplex PCR, and its TCRdb copy is limited to in-frame clones, with some not included. V, J and clone size derive from that table, while D and trimming were established from the DNA sequence. The sample has some 290,000 clones; approximately 80% are singletons. The CDR3 consists of 15 residues. V was shortened by 1 base and J by 4 bases, with 11 bases between the two germline ends. Germline V gene data show CDR1 as LNHDA and CDR2 as SQIVND (reference sequence).

This chain joins TRBV19 and TRBJ2-1; D unclear. The clonotype was recovered from an older woman with active or convalescent COVID-19. Sequenced sample: peripheral blood. The CDR3 sequence: CASSIVNTAYNEQFF. CDR3 bases: TGTGCCAGTAGTATAGTTAACACAGCTTACAATGAGCAGTTCTTC.